This TCR beta chain was retrieved from a study of blood T cell repertoires in COVID-19. The method was immunoSEQ multiplex PCR; TCRdb's version includes in-frame clones alone and lacks a portion of them. The table shows around 100,000 clones, with about 87% occurring only once. Per germline, CDR1 SGHRS and CDR2 YFSETQ. The CDR3 covers 14 residues. V lost 4 bases and J 5 bases, leaving 12 bases between the germline ends. Specimen: peripheral blood. This rearrangement joins TRBV5-1 to TRBJ2-2; D might be TRBD1 (5 bases). The sequence came from a human donor in a cohort sampled during active or convalescent COVID-19. CDR3 amino acids: CASSVEGETGELFF. Here the CDR3 DNA reads TGCGCCAGCAGCGTGGAAGGGGAAACCGGGGAGCTGTTTTTT.